This T cell receptor beta chain is from a study of blood T cell repertoires in COVID-19. Study-wide context: T cells, B-cell-depleted T cells, or PBMCs provided the cDNA or gDNA that served as material.

This study enrolled people aged 18 to 89 from approximately 24 US geographic areas. Each participant's cohort was designated according to participant-reported clinical history. The CDR3 length is 12 residues. Germline V gene data show CDR1 as SGHRS and CDR2 as YFSETQ. Trimming cost V 0 bases and J 4 bases, with 4 bases left between them. Original processing notes: For nucleated cells, counts were estimated from reference gene primer amplification. TCRdb's copy holds only in-frame clones and misses some; the assay was immunoSEQ multiplex PCR. V, J and clone size were drawn from that table, and D and trimming were deduced from the DNA. The sample lists about 180,000 clones; more than 75% were seen once.

The sequencing input was PBMCs or T cells enriched from blood (not recorded which). The TCR originated in a man in his sixties who had been exposed to COVID-19. This chain connects TRBV5-1 to TRBJ1-1; D is undetermined. CDR3 DNA sequence: TGCGCCAGCAGCTTGGGGCCCACTGAAGCTTTCTTT. Translated: CASSLGPTEAFF.